This passage covers 9 T cell receptor beta chains from one sample sequenced in a study of T cell repertoires in cytomegalovirus infection. TCRdb re-analysed the reads in MiXCR, keeping a single row per CDR3 protein. There are roughly 350,000 distinct CDR3 sequences in the sample; around a third occur only once, and approximately 12% lies in the top ten. No antigens are known for them. The material sequenced was cultured PBMCs, taken from culture after CMV antigen stimulation. The receptors shown here come from a human donor in good health (CMV status not recorded). Some clones in this sample may be carry-over from other donors' samples.

The V and J genes are TRBV4-1 and TRBJ1-1; TRBD1 might be the D (6 bases). The CDR3 has 15 residues. Germline V gene lookup returns CDR1 MGHRA and CDR2 YSYEKL. The ends were cut back, 4 bases at V and 3 bases at J, with 15 bases in the middle. CDR3 coding DNA: TGCGCCAGCAGCCTTTTCCAGGGGAGGGACACTGAAGCTTTCTTT. This gives the protein CASSLFQGRDTEAFF.

J is TRBJ1-1 and V is TRBV19; 8 nucleotides match TRBD1. V gave up 0 bases and J gave up 3 bases; unmatched junction bases: 3. Germline CDR1 reads LNHDA; CDR2 reads SQIVND (reference sequence). The CDR3 length is 15 residues. The CDR3 region is CASSIEGQAYTEAFF. The DNA for the CDR3 is TGTGCCAGTAGTATAGAGGGACAGGCCTACACTGAAGCTTTCTTT.

Of note for this clonotype: This could be a read error, since a much larger clone is one nucleotide away. The chain links TRBV7-8 to TRBJ2-3; D ambiguous. Per the germline V gene, CDR1 is SGHVS and CDR2 is FQNEAQ. Trimming removed 2 bases from V and 7 bases from J, with 13 bases in between. This CDR3 has 14 amino acids. The CDR3 DNA reads TGTGCCAGCAGCTTATCGAGCACCCCAAATACGCAGTATTTT. This codes for CASSLSSTPNTQYF.

The chain is built from TRBV5-6 and TRBJ1-1; no clear D gene. This CDR3 region has 13 residues. With 2 bases removed from V and 1 base from J, the gap between germline ends came to 6 bases. Germline-derived CDR1 and CDR2 are SGHDT and YYEEEE. CDR3 sequence reads: CASSFAANTEAFF. CDR3 in DNA: TGTGCCAGCAGCTTCGCAGCGAACACTGAAGCTTTCTTT. The full variable domain, rest sourced from reference TRBV5-6 and TRBJ1-1, is DAGVTQSPTHLIKTRGQQVTLRCSPKSGHDTVSWYQQALGQGPQFIFQYYEEEERQRGNFPDRFSGHQFPNYSSELNVNALLLGDSALYLCASSFAANTEAFFGQGTRLTVV.

J is TRBJ2-7 and V is TRBV20-1; D uncertain. V lost 6 bases to trimming and J lost 0 bases, with 9 bases between them. The CDR3 extends over 12 amino acids. CDR1 and CDR2 (germline): DFQATT, SNEGSKA (reference sequence). The CDR3 loop is CSAPIISYEQYV. The CDR3 coding sequence is TGCAGTGCCCCGATAATCTCCTACGAGCAGTACGTC.

This clonotype was seen a handful of times. The chain links TRBV6-6 to TRBJ2-5; 7 bases line up with TRBD1. Germline CDR1 reads MNHNY; CDR2 reads SVGAGI (reference sequence). V was clipped by 4 bases and J by 3 bases; unmatched bases: 11. The CDR3 runs to 16 residues. The CDR3 region is CASSSQGRTREETQYF. The CDR3 DNA follows: TGTGCCAGCAGTTCACAGGGGCGGACCCGAGAAGAGACCCAGTACTTC.

The chain carries TRBV19 and TRBJ2-5; 14 bases match TRBD2. After removal of 3 bases from V and 5 bases from J, the junction contained 5 bases not matched to a gene. The CDR3 sequence is 16 residues long. The germline V gene encodes CDR1 LNHDA and CDR2 SQIVND (reference sequence). The CDR3 sequence: CASSMGLAGDGETQYF. CDR3 coding DNA: TGTGCCAGTAGTATGGGACTAGCGGGAGATGGGGAGACCCAGTACTTC.

This sequence joins TRBV10-3 and TRBJ2-7; D gene unclear. The V end lost 3 bases, the J end lost 4 bases, and 13 bases lay between the germline ends. CDR1 is ENHRY and CDR2 is SYGVKD in the germline V gene. The CDR3 contains 14 residues. CDR3 sequence reads: CAISDPPTRYEQYV. The CDR3 DNA follows: TGTGCCATCAGTGACCCCCCAACACGGTACGAGCAGTACGTC.

J is TRBJ1-1 and V is TRBV5-1, with D possibly being TRBD1 (6 bases). The CDR3 has 14 residues. CDR1 SGHRS and CDR2 YFSETQ come from the germline V gene. V was shortened by 4 bases and J by 6 bases, with 16 bases between the two germline ends. The CDR3 spells CASSKGREGAEAFF. CDR3 nucleotides: TGCGCCAGCAGCAAAGGGAGGGAGGGGGCTGAAGCTTTCTTT.